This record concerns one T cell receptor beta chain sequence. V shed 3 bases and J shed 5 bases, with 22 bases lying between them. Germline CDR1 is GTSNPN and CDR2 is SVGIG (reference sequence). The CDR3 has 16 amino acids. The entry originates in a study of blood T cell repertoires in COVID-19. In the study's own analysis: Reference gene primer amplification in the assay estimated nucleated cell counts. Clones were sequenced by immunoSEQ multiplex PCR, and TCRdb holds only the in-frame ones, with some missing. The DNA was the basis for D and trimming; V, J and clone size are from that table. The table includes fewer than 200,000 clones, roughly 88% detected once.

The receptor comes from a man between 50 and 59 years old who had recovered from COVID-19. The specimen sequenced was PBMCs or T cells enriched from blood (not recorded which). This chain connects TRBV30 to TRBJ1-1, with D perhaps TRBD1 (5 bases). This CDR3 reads CAWRGAGRRSGTEAFF. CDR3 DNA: TGTGCCTGGAGAGGGGCTGGACGTAGAAGTGGAACTGAAGCTTTCTTT.